The 19 T cell receptor beta chains given below trace back to one sample, sequenced in a study of identical twins. TCRdb reprocessed the 5' RACE reads via MiXCR and lists one record per CDR3 protein. The sample comprises about 720,000 distinct CDR3 sequences, approximately 9% of which are singletons, and about 0.98% rests with the top ten. These data were also filed under a second study, of yellow fever vaccine responses in identical twins.

Sequencing was performed on PBMCs. The receptors were sampled from a woman under 30 in good health.

The V gene is TRBV2, the J gene TRBJ2-7; D is possibly TRBD1 (5 bases). V was clipped by 7 bases and J by 5 bases, with 9 bases between them. The CDR3 is made up of 11 amino acids. The germline CDR1 and CDR2 sequences are SNHLY and FYNNEI. The CDR3 sequence is CASTRVDEQYF. The DNA of the CDR3 is TGTGCCAGCACCAGGGTTGACGAGCAGTACTTC.

This clonotype was counted a few times. This sequence joins TRBV7-2 and TRBJ2-4; D assignment may be TRBD1 or TRBD2 (6 bases each). The V and J ends lost 5 bases and 6 bases respectively, with 17 bases between them. The germline V gene has CDR1 SGHTA and CDR2 FQGNSA. CDR3 length: 15 residues. The CDR3 nucleotides are TGTGCCAGCAGCCTTCAAGGGGGACTTAGAAACATTCAGTACTTC. Protein sequence: CASSLQGGLRNIQYF.

The chain has TRBV28 and TRBJ2-7; 11 bases align to TRBD1. Germline V CDR1 and CDR2: MDHEN, SYDVKM. The length of the CDR3 is 19 residues. The junction had 13 bases not matched to a gene; V was cut back by 1 base and J by 2 bases. The CDR3 here is CASSLFSGQGVIITYEQYF. CDR3 nucleotide sequence: TGTGCCAGCAGTTTATTTTCGGGACAGGGGGTTATTATCACCTACGAGCAGTACTTC.

The table lists this clonotype with many counts. The rearrangement uses TRBV7-9 and TRBJ1-6, with a possible D match to TRBD1 (6 bases). Germline V gene lookup returns CDR1 SEHNR and CDR2 FQNEAQ (reference sequence). V lost 8 bases to trimming and J lost 8 bases, with 19 bases between them. The CDR3 is 15 residues long. The CDR3, as DNA: TGTGCCAGCTACGAGGGGGGATCGGTGGATTCACCCCTCCACTTT. Translation gives CASYEGGSVDSPLHF. Drawing the rest from reference TRBV7-9 and TRBJ1-6, the complete variable domain is DTGVSQNPRHKITKRGQNVTFRCDPISEHNRLYWYRQTLGQGPEFLTYFQNEAQLEKSRLLSDRFSAERPKGSFSTLEIQRTEQGDSAMYLCASYEGGSVDSPLHFGNGTRLTVT.

By share, this clonotype ranks as medium-sized. V is TRBV4-2 and J is TRBJ2-1; 16 bases align to TRBD2. From germline, CDR1 is LGHNA and CDR2 YNFKEQ. This CDR3 is built from 18 residues. With 0 bases clipped from V and 4 bases from J, the junction kept 3 bases outside the gene matches. The CDR3 DNA sequence: TGTGCCAGCAGCCAAGAGGGGACTAGCGGGGGGGCATACAATGAGCAGTTCTTC. It yields the protein CASSQEGTSGGAYNEQFF.

This chain uses TRBV19 with TRBJ2-7; 8 positions match TRBD1. Germline V gene lookup returns CDR1 LNHDA and CDR2 SQIVND (reference sequence). The CDR3 has 15 residues. J lost 2 bases, V lost 7 bases, and 10 bases had no gene match. For the CDR3, the DNA is TGTGCCAGTACCCTGGGTGCAGGGGGCCCCTACGAGCAGTACTTC. This gives the protein CASTLGAGGPYEQYF.

A few counts support this clonotype. This chain connects TRBV7-2 to TRBJ2-7; TRBD2 aligns across 8 bases. This CDR3 has 16 residues. Germline V gene lookup returns CDR1 SGHTA and CDR2 FQGNSA. The ends lost 4 bases at V and 3 bases at J; junction bases unmatched: 11. The CDR3 is CASSYLSGDSGYEQYF. The CDR3 DNA sequence: TGTGCCAGCAGCTATCTTAGCGGGGACTCCGGCTACGAGCAGTACTTC. Combining the CDR3 with reference TRBV7-2 and TRBJ2-7 gives the whole variable domain GAGVSQSPSNKVTEKGKDVELRCDPISGHTALYWYRQSLGQGLEFLIYFQGNSAPDKSGLPSDRFSAERTGGSVSTLTIQRTQQEDSAVYLCASSYLSGDSGYEQYFGPGTRLTVT.

V usage is TRBV14 and J usage is TRBJ2-2; TRBD2 aligns across 10 bases. The germline V gene has CDR1 SGHDN and CDR2 FVKESK. V lost 1 base to trimming and J lost 0 bases; unmatched junction nucleotides: 5. The CDR3 extends over 18 amino acids. The chain's CDR3 is CASSQVGTSVANTGELFF. The DNA for the CDR3 is TGTGCCAGCAGCCAAGTGGGGACTAGCGTCGCGAACACCGGGGAGCTGTTTTTT.

This clonotype was counted only a few times. The gene calls are TRBV28 and TRBJ1-6; TRBD1 is a possible D gene (6 bases). V was trimmed by 2 bases and J by 5 bases, leaving 10 bases between them. The CDR3 has 15 amino acids. CDR1 and CDR2 (germline): MDHEN, SYDVKM. CDR3 amino acids: CASSLPTGDNSPLHF. CDR3 bases: TGTGCCAGCAGTTTACCGACAGGAGATAATTCACCCCTCCACTTT.

The rearrangement joins TRBV15 to TRBJ2-7; tentatively, D is TRBD2 (6 bases). Germline CDR1 is LNHNV and CDR2 is YYDKDF (reference sequence). The CDR3 contains 13 residues. Trimming shortened V by 5 bases and J by 4 bases, and 12 bases separated the two germline ends. This CDR3 reads CATSPHAGYEQYF. CDR3 in DNA: TGTGCCACCAGCCCACACGCGGGGTACGAGCAGTACTTC.

This clonotype was counted at least ten times. In nucleotides, the CDR3 is TGTGCCACCAGCGGGGCAGGACAGGGGTACTACGAGCAGTACTTC. Translated, it gives CATSGAGQGYYEQYF. The chain employs TRBV15 and TRBJ2-7; 9 nucleotides line up with TRBD1. Germline CDR1 and CDR2: LNHNV and YYDKDF (reference sequence). The ends lost 5 bases at V and 3 bases at J; junction bases unmatched: 8. The CDR3 contains 15 residues.

This sequence joins TRBV20-1 and TRBJ2-5, with 7 bases that match TRBD1. CDR1 is DFQATT, CDR2 SNEGSKA, per germline (reference sequence). J was trimmed by 4 bases and V by 0 bases; bases with no gene match: 8. This CDR3 has 15 residues. The CDR3 DNA sequence: TGCAGTGCTAGAGATCTACAGGGGATATTAGAGACCCAGTACTTC. Protein product: CSARDLQGILETQYF.

This clonotype was counted a few times. The chain uses TRBV7-9 and TRBJ2-2; possibly TRBD1 for D (6 bases). Germline loops: CDR1 SEHNR, CDR2 FQNEAQ (reference sequence). Trimming removed 4 bases from V and 6 bases from J, with 12 bases in between. The CDR3 extends over 14 amino acids. The CDR3: CASSYEQGAGELFF. CDR3 in DNA: TGTGCCAGCAGCTATGAACAGGGTGCCGGGGAGCTGTTTTTT.

V and J are TRBV7-2 and TRBJ1-6, with 7 bases lining up with TRBD1. Per germline, CDR1 SGHTA and CDR2 FQGNSA. V trimming: 5 bases; J trimming: 9 bases; junction bases outside the gene matches: 10. The CDR3 runs to 15 residues. The CDR3 is CASSPEQGPASPLHF. The CDR3 DNA reads TGTGCCAGCAGCCCGGAACAGGGGCCAGCTTCACCCCTCCACTTT.

In this sample, this clonotype turned up many times. This sequence joins TRBV27 and TRBJ2-2, with 7 bases that match TRBD2. Looked up from germline, CDR1 is MNHEY and CDR2 is SMNVEV (reference sequence). With V trimmed by 1 base and J by 1 base, 3 bases remained unmatched. The CDR3 length is 16 residues. CDR3 bases: TGTGCCAGCAGTTTATACCTAGCGGAGAACACCGGGGAGCTGTTTTTT. Amino acids: CASSLYLAENTGELFF.

Concerning this clonotype itself: This may stem from a read error, because a much larger clone lies one nucleotide away. V usage is TRBV20-1 and J usage is TRBJ2-7; the match to TRBD2 covers 13 bases. The CDR3 runs 15 residues. CDR1 and CDR2 from the germline V gene are DFQATT and SNEGSKA (reference sequence). CDR3 in DNA: TGCAGAGCTAGTGAACTAGCGGGGGGGCGCGACGAGCAGTACTTC. Its protein product is CRASELAGGRDEQYF.

The chain links TRBV29-1 to TRBJ1-5; D gene uncertain. V was clipped by 7 bases and J by 0 bases, with 34 bases between them. CDR1 and CDR2 from the germline V gene are SQVTM and ANQGSEA. CDR3 length equals 21 residues. CDR3 DNA sequence: TGCAGCGACTCCGGTAAACGATCGGGAATGCTTTATAGGTATAGCAATCAGCCCCAGCATTTT. Protein: CSDSGKRSGMLYRYSNQPQHF.

The chain recombines TRBV3-1 with TRBJ2-1, with TRBD2 matching over 10 bases. The CDR3 sequence is 16 residues long. The germline gives CDR1 LGHDT, CDR2 YNNKEL (reference sequence). With 1 base clipped from V and 3 bases from J, the junction kept 3 bases outside the gene matches. The CDR3 DNA is TGTGCCAGCAGCCAAGCCGCTAGCGGGAGCTACAATGAGCAGTTCTTC. This sequence encodes CASSQAASGSYNEQFF.

This clonotype has only a few counts. The V gene is TRBV7-2, the J gene TRBJ2-5; 8 nucleotides agree with TRBD2. With V trimmed by 1 base and J by 2 bases, 6 bases remained unmatched. The CDR3 sequence is 16 residues long. The germline gives CDR1 SGHTA, CDR2 FQGNSA. Written as DNA, the CDR3 is TGTGCCAGCAGCTTAGTTGTGACTAGCGTACAAGAGACCCAGTACTTC. Residues: CASSLVVTSVQETQYF.